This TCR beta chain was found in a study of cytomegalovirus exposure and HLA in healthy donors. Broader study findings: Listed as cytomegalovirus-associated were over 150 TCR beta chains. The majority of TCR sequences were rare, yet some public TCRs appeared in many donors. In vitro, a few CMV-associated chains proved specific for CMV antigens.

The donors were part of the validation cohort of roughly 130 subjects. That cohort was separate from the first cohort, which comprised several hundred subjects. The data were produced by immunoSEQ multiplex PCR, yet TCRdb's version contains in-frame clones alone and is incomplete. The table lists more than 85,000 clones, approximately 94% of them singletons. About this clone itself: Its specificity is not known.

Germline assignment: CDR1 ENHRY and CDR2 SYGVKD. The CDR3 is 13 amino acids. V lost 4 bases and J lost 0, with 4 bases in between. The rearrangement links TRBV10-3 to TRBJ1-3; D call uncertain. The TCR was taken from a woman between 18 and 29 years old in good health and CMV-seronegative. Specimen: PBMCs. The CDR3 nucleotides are TGTGCCATCAGTGCCAGCTCTGGAAACACCATATATTTT. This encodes CAISASSGNTIYF.